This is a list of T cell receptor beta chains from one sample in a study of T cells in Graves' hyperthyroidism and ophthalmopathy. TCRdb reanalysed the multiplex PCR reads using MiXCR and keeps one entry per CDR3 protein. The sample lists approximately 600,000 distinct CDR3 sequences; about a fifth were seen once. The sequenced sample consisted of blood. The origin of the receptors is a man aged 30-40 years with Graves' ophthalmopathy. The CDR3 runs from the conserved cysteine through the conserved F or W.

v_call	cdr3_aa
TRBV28	CASSAPGVVDTQYF
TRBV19	CASSTVGGSNQPQHF
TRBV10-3	CAIRETGSVTDTQYF
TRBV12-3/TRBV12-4	CASSTKREGNEQFF
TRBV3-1	CATETDRGPYEQYF
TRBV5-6	CASSLSGGRRIPDTQYF
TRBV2	CASSQDRTIQYF
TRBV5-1	CASSPPRQGVDTQYF
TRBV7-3	CASSLLGDRDNIGELFF
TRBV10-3	CAISLVSGKDTGELFF
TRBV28	CASTSPSTNEKLFF
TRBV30	CAWRYRGGYTF
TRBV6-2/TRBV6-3	CASSYWPEGGTEAFF
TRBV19	CASSDPPDRRGNIQYF
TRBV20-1	CSAQWGTDEQYF
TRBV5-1	CASSSQGRGSYEQYF